What follows is one T cell receptor beta chain and its context. The antigen is unknown. Germline-derived CDR1 and CDR2 are WNHNN and SYGVQD (reference sequence). Trimming took 6 bases from V and 0 from J, leaving 11 bases between them. The CDR3 is 15 residues long. The sample is drawn from a study of long-term antiretroviral therapy in people with HIV. The study, taken as a whole, reports: Drawn between about 2004 and 2017, the blood was possibly obtained under older ART regimens. Pre-ART-expanded clones dominated the repertoire at all time points.

Runs used v3.0 of the immunoSEQ assay and were done at survey level. The table came from immunoSEQ multiplex PCR; TCRdb's copy has only in-frame clones and leaves some out. Of more than 15,000 clones listed, roughly 80% are singletons. The input for sequencing was unsorted PBMCs, taken 2.3 years after starting antiretroviral therapy. The clonotype was recovered from a woman aged 40 to 50 with HIV. This chain connects TRBV10-1 to TRBJ2-2, with a weak D call TRBD1 (5 bases). The CDR3 reads CASRPDSANTGELFF. The CDR3 DNA reads TGCGCCAGCAGACCCGACAGCGCGAACACCGGGGAGCTGTTTTTT.